Presented here are 24 T cell receptor beta chains from one specimen sequenced in a study of shared clonotypes between healthy human individuals. The protocol was immunoSEQ multiplex PCR, while the TCRdb copy is restricted to in-frame clones and leaves out a portion. Of a few hundred thousand clones in the sample, roughly 78% were seen once. The source material was PBMCs. The receptors shown here come from a woman aged 40 to 50 in good health. Some clones in this sample may be carry-over from other donors' samples.

The chain combines TRBV25-1 with TRBJ2-7; TRBD1 matches at 9 bases. CDR1 MGHDK and CDR2 SYGVNS come from the germline V gene. The V segment lost 3 bases and the J segment 0 bases; nucleotides outside the gene matches: 3. This CDR3 has 15 residues. CDR3 bases: TGTGCCAGCAGTGATATGGACAGGGGCTCCTACGAGCAGTACTTC. Translation: CASSDMDRGSYEQYF.

The CDR3 coding sequence is TGTGCCAGCAGTTTATCCGGCAGGGGGCATACCACAGATACGCAGTATTTT. Translation: CASSLSGRGHTTDTQYF. This chain links TRBV28 with TRBJ2-3, with 8 bases that match TRBD1. Germline trimming cut 1 base from V and 2 bases from J; bases unmatched to any gene: 8. The CDR3 consists of 17 residues. The germline CDR1 and CDR2 sequences are MDHEN and SYDVKM.

V is TRBV29-1 and J is TRBJ2-3; D unresolved. Germline assignment: CDR1 SQVTM and CDR2 ANQGSEA. This CDR3 contains 13 residues. Trimming left V 1 base short and J 6 bases short, with 11 bases between. The CDR3 nucleotides read TGCAGCGTTGAAGTCGTCTCGGGCGATACGCAGTATTTT. Translating it yields CSVEVVSGDTQYF.

The chain uses TRBV6-6 and TRBJ2-3; D not certain. Looked up from germline, CDR1 is MNHNY and CDR2 is SVGAGI (reference sequence). The CDR3 is 14 amino acids. The germline V and J ends were trimmed by 6 bases and 1 base, with 11 bases remaining between them. The CDR3 DNA follows: TGTGCCAGCAGAGATTTCTTCGGCACAGATACGCAGTATTTT. Translated, it gives CASRDFFGTDTQYF.

This chain uses TRBV6-5 with TRBJ2-3; D is unclear. The CDR3 covers 14 residues. Per germline, CDR1 MNHEY and CDR2 SVGAGI. The V end was cut by 9 bases, the J end by 6 bases, with 19 bases between. The CDR3 loop reads CASTTAGGSDTQYF. CDR3 sequence (DNA): TGTGCCAGTACCACGGCTGGTGGTTCGGATACGCAGTATTTT.

The count of this clone is one. The chain carries TRBV7-8 and TRBJ2-1; 8 nucleotides align to TRBD1. The CDR3 length is 15 residues. The germline CDR1 and CDR2 sequences are SGHVS and FQNEAQ. J lost 3 bases, V lost 5 bases, and 6 bases had no gene match. CDR3 bases: TGTGCCAGCAGCCCCCGGGACAGGAGCTACAATGAGCAGTTCTTC. Translation gives CASSPRDRSYNEQFF.

The chain is built from TRBV30 and TRBJ1-5, with D maybe TRBD1 (5 bases). Trimming took off 5 bases at V and 4 bases at J, with 15 bases between the two ends. The CDR3 has 14 amino acids. Per germline, CDR1 GTSNPN and CDR2 SVGIG (reference sequence). The CDR3 sequence: CAWSKGQGNQPQHF. In DNA form, the CDR3 reads TGTGCCTGGTCGAAGGGGCAGGGAAATCAGCCCCAGCATTTT. Filled out from reference TRBV30 and TRBJ1-5, the complete variable domain reads SQTIHQWPATLVQPVGSPLSLECTVEGTSNPNLYWYRQAAGRGLQLLFYSVGIGQISSEVPQNLSASRPQDRQFILSSKKLLLSDSGFYLCAWSKGQGNQPQHFGDGTRLSIL.

This clone was detected only a few times. The chain links TRBV14 to TRBJ2-7; D is undetermined. V dropped 4 bases and J dropped 5 bases, with 15 bases sitting between them. The length of the CDR3 is 14 residues. The germline gives CDR1 SGHDN, CDR2 FVKESK. Here the CDR3 reads CASSPDRFKDEQYF. CDR3 DNA: TGTGCCAGCAGCCCCGACCGGTTTAAAGACGAGCAGTACTTC.

The J gene is TRBJ1-2, the V gene TRBV14; tentatively, D is TRBD1 (5 bases). Germline V gene lookup returns CDR1 SGHDN and CDR2 FVKESK. V gave up 3 bases and J gave up 4 bases, with 24 bases separating them. The CDR3 loop spans 18 amino acids. CDR3 protein: CASSQGLRAGRGGYGYTF. CDR3 in DNA: TGTGCCAGCAGCCAGGGACTGAGGGCAGGACGAGGAGGCTATGGCTACACCTTC.

V is TRBV28 and J is TRBJ1-6, with 7 nucleotides matching TRBD1. CDR3 length: 14 residues. CDR1 and CDR2 (germline): MDHEN, SYDVKM. Trimming at V came to 6 bases and at J to 7 bases, leaving 6 bases not matched to a gene. The CDR3 spells CASRPQGDNSPLHF. The CDR3 DNA is TGTGCCAGCAGGCCTCAGGGGGACAATTCACCCCTCCACTTT.

J is TRBJ2-7 and V is TRBV28; 11 positions match TRBD2. Germline V lookup: CDR1 MDHEN, CDR2 SYDVKM. The CDR3 sequence is 17 residues long. The junction had 14 bases not matched to a gene; V was cut back by 7 bases and J by 3 bases. Here the CDR3 reads CASTMGLAGGPLYEQYF. Here the CDR3 DNA reads TGTGCCAGCACCATGGGGTTAGCGGGAGGGCCCCTCTACGAGCAGTACTTC.

This sequence joins TRBV5-1 and TRBJ2-2; D remains unclear. Trimming left V 4 bases short and J 0 bases short, with 10 bases between. From germline, CDR1 is SGHRS and CDR2 YFSETQ. This CDR3 is built from 15 residues. The DNA of the CDR3 is TGCGCCAGCAGCGGCACACGCGCGAACACCGGGGAGCTGTTTTTT. It translates to CASSGTRANTGELFF. The variable domain in full, with the rest retrieved from reference TRBV5-1 and TRBJ2-2, is KAGVTQTPRYLIKTRGQQVTLSCSPISGHRSVSWYQQTPGQGLQFLFEYFSETQRNKGNFPGRFSGRQFSNSRSEMNVSTLELGDSALYLCASSGTRANTGELFFGEGSRLTVL.

CDR3 in amino acids: CASRAPLAGVTGELFF. CDR3 nucleotides: TGTGCCAGCAGAGCCCCCCTAGCGGGAGTAACCGGGGAGCTGTTTTTT. The J gene is TRBJ2-2, the V gene TRBV6-6, with 10 bases lining up with TRBD2. V gave up 6 bases and J gave up 5 bases; unmatched junction bases: 9. Germline V gene sequence: CDR1 MNHNY, CDR2 SVGAGI (reference sequence). The CDR3 has 16 amino acids.

The chain recombines TRBV7-2 with TRBJ1-5; possibly TRBD1 for D (5 bases). This CDR3 contains 15 residues. The V and J ends lost 1 base and 7 bases respectively, with 14 bases between them. Germline CDR1 SGHTA, CDR2 FQGNSA. CDR3 in amino acids: CASSLVAGPGQPQHF. CDR3 coding DNA: TGTGCCAGCAGCTTAGTAGCGGGGCCGGGGCAGCCCCAGCATTTT.

The chain recombines TRBV30 with TRBJ2-7; D remains ambiguous. The germline CDR1 and CDR2 sequences are GTSNPN and SVGIG (reference sequence). Trimming took 0 bases from V and 5 from J, leaving 8 bases between them. The CDR3 length is 12 residues. The CDR3 loop is CAWSVVADEQYF. For the CDR3, the DNA is TGTGCCTGGAGTGTGGTTGCGGACGAGCAGTACTTC.

In its sample, this clone was seen many times. V gene TRBV28 combines with J gene TRBJ2-3; perhaps TRBD1 as D (6 bases). V was shortened by 0 bases and J by 6 bases, with 10 bases between the two germline ends. This CDR3 region has 14 residues. Germline-derived CDR1 and CDR2 are MDHEN and SYDVKM. The CDR3 bases are TGTGCCAGCAGTTTATGGCCCCAGGGGGATACGCAGTATTTT. Amino acid sequence: CASSLWPQGDTQYF.

This clone is a singleton in its sample. V gene TRBV5-1 combines with J gene TRBJ1-6; 7 bases align to TRBD1. Germline V gives CDR1 SGHRS, CDR2 YFSETQ. V shed 0 bases, J shed 9 bases, and the junction held 6 bases outside the gene matches. The CDR3 runs 15 residues. The chain's CDR3 is CASSLGTGLASPLHF. The CDR3 DNA reads TGCGCCAGCAGCTTGGGGACAGGCCTTGCTTCACCCCTCCACTTT.

The J gene is TRBJ2-2, the V gene TRBV30, with D maybe TRBD2 (5 bases). V was shortened by 7 bases and J by 3 bases, with 15 bases between the two germline ends. The V gene's germline CDR1 is GTSNPN and CDR2 SVGIG (reference sequence). CDR3 length equals 14 residues. The CDR3 DNA reads as TGTGCCTCCGGCCGTACAGCGGACACCGGGGAGCTGTTTTTT. Protein sequence: CASGRTADTGELFF. The complete variable domain, with remaining parts taken from reference TRBV30 and TRBJ2-2, reads SQTIHQWPATLVQPVGSPLSLECTVEGTSNPNLYWYRQAAGRGLQLLFYSVGIGQISSEVPQNLSASRPQDRQFILSSKKLLLSDSGFYLCASGRTADTGELFFGEGSRLTVL.

The gene calls are TRBV4-2 and TRBJ1-2, with D uncertain. The CDR3 loop spans 15 amino acids. V was clipped by 4 bases and J by 5 bases, with 17 bases between them. Germline V gene data show CDR1 as LGHNA and CDR2 as YNFKEQ. For the CDR3, the DNA is TGTGCCAGCAGCCGCAAAACCGGGGATGAGTATGGCTACACCTTC. It specifies CASSRKTGDEYGYTF.

The V and J genes are TRBV7-2 and TRBJ2-1, with D hard to call. Between the trimmed V and J ends, which lost 8 bases and 4 bases, there was a span of 12 bases. The CDR3 has 13 amino acids. Germline V CDR1 and CDR2: SGHTA, FQGNSA. The CDR3 loop reads CASASSVYNEQFF. The CDR3 DNA follows: TGTGCCAGCGCTTCGTCCGTGTACAATGAGCAGTTCTTC.

V is TRBV21-1 and J is TRBJ2-7. TRBV21-1 is reported as a pseudogene. The CDR3 consists of 16 residues. CDR3 DNA: TGTGCCAGCAGCAACGTAGGGCCTGACGGGCCCTACGAGCAGTACTTC. Protein product: CASSNVGPDGPYEQYF.

The chain links TRBV2 to TRBJ2-7; 9 nucleotides align to TRBD1. Germline V gene data show CDR1 as SNHLY and CDR2 as FYNNEI. After removal of 8 bases from V and 7 bases from J, the junction contained 6 bases not matched to a gene. The CDR3 has 12 residues. As DNA, the CDR3 is TGTGCCAGCCACAGGGGGCCGGGTGAGCAGTACTTC. Its translation is CASHRGPGEQYF.

The chain employs TRBV5-1 and TRBJ2-5; 8 bases agree with TRBD2. J lost 2 bases, V lost 3 bases, and 6 bases had no gene match. CDR1 and CDR2 from the germline V gene are SGHRS and YFSETQ. The length of the CDR3 is 15 residues. In DNA form, the CDR3 reads TGCGCCAGCAGCTGGGCGGGGGGTGGACAAGAGACCCAGTACTTC. It codes for CASSWAGGGQETQYF.

This CDR3 is CASSLGRGWDTGELFF. CDR3 DNA sequence: TGCGCCAGCAGCTTGGGAAGGGGATGGGACACCGGGGAGCTGTTTTTT. This chain connects TRBV5-1 to TRBJ2-2; D might be TRBD1 (5 bases). The germline V gene encodes CDR1 SGHRS and CDR2 YFSETQ. V was shortened by 0 bases and J by 3 bases, with 12 bases between the two germline ends. The CDR3 loop spans 16 amino acids.